This T cell receptor beta chain emerged from a study of cytomegalovirus exposure and HLA in healthy donors. Study-level background: Per a later analysis, the roughly 700 first-cohort and 120 or so validation repertoires shared one platform. General study results and limits: Most observed TCR sequences were rare, whereas some public TCRs were detected in many donors. As confirmed in vitro, a few CMV-associated chains were specific for CMV antigens.

TCRdb keeps only in-frame clones here, not all; method: immunoSEQ multiplex PCR. The repertoire holds 150,000 to 200,000 clones, with approximately 84% as singletons. CDR1 GTSNPN and CDR2 SVGIG come from the germline V gene (reference sequence). The CDR3 contains 14 residues. V lost 1 base to trimming and J lost 0 bases, with 9 bases between them. A note on this clone: Its target is not known.

The genes are TRBV30 and TRBJ2-5; a possible D gene is TRBD2 (5 bases). The sequenced material came from PBMCs. This receptor was taken from a man between 18 and 35 years old in good health and CMV-seropositive. The CDR3 here is CAWSGSGYQETQYF. The CDR3 nucleotides are TGTGCCTGGAGTGGATCGGGGTACCAAGAGACCCAGTACTTC. Full variable domain (remainder filled in from reference TRBV30 and TRBJ2-5): SQTIHQWPATLVQPVGSPLSLECTVEGTSNPNLYWYRQAAGRGLQLLFYSVGIGQISSEVPQNLSASRPQDRQFILSSKKLLLSDSGFYLCAWSGSGYQETQYFGPGTRLLVL.